This TCR beta chain stems from a study of blood T cell repertoires in COVID-19. Study background: Donors in the United States, Italy and Spain gave samples during acute or convalescent COVID-19. In each case, the material was cDNA or gDNA derived from T cells, B-cell-depleted T cells, or PBMCs.

Per the study methods: From reference gene primer amplification, estimates of nucleated cell counts were derived. TCRdb keeps only in-frame clones here, not all; method: immunoSEQ multiplex PCR. That table gives V, J and clone size, and the DNA gave D and trimming. The table includes about 280,000 clones, roughly 85% detected once. V was shortened by 3 bases and J by 8 bases, with 14 bases between the two germline ends. The germline V gene has CDR1 KGHSH and CDR2 LQKENI. The CDR3 runs 14 residues. Source material: peripheral blood. The sequence was collected from a woman aged 25 to 39 with active or convalescent COVID-19. The V gene is TRBV18, the J gene TRBJ2-1; tentatively, D is TRBD1 (6 bases). CDR3 loop: CASSPTQGHDEQFF. In DNA, the CDR3 is TGTGCCAGCTCACCGACACAGGGACACGATGAGCAGTTCTTC. Full variable domain (outside the CDR3, taken from reference TRBV18 and TRBJ2-1): NAGVMQNPRHLVRRRGQEARLRCSPMKGHSHVYWYRQLPEEGLKFMVYLQKENIIDESGMPKERFSAEFPKEGPSILRIQQVVRGDSAAYFCASSPTQGHDEQFFGPGTRLTVL.